The source of this T cell receptor beta chain is a study of control samples from healthy donors and cancer patients. The data were produced by immunoSEQ multiplex PCR, yet TCRdb's version contains in-frame clones alone and is incomplete. Of some 200,000 clones in the sample, about nine tenths were seen once. Trimming stripped 2 bases from V and 5 bases from J, with 7 bases between. CDR1 is LGHNT, CDR2 FRNRAP, per germline. The length of the CDR3 is 13 residues. The source is a woman in her 30s in good health. The material sequenced was blood. The chain recombines TRBV12-5 with TRBJ1-5, with D hard to call. The DNA of the CDR3 is TGTGCTAGTGGTTTGCAAGGGTATCAGCCCCAGCATTTT. It is translated as CASGLQGYQPQHF.